Below are 14 T cell receptor beta chains sequenced from a single sample in a study of PD-1 blockade in classical Hodgkin lymphoma. Patients all relapsed after autologous stem cell transplantation, and there was variation in brentuximab vedotin exposure. Produced via immunoSEQ multiplex PCR; TCRdb's table is partial and in-frame only. The sample gives almost 100,000 clones, around 90% of which show up once; less than 3.5% is in the top ten. Sequenced here: peripheral blood mononuclear cells (PBMCs), sampled at baseline. Source of these receptors: a human donor with classical Hodgkin lymphoma.

The chain combines TRBV6-1 with TRBJ1-4; tentatively, D is TRBD1 (5 bases). Germline values: CDR1 MNHNS, CDR2 SASEGT. The length of the CDR3 is 15 residues. Trimming shortened V by 6 bases and J by 8 bases, and 19 bases separated the two germline ends. As DNA, the CDR3 is TGTGCCAGCAGGGGAACAGGTTATTACGTGGAAAAACTGTTTTTT. It specifies CASRGTGYYVEKLFF.

The chain is built from TRBV6-5 and TRBJ1-5; a weak D match, TRBD1 (6 bases). The CDR3 has 12 amino acids. Germline CDR1 reads MNHEY; CDR2 reads SVGAGI. Trimming stripped 11 bases from V and 5 bases from J, with 13 bases between. Written as DNA, the CDR3 is TGTGCCCAGGGCGGGGGCGATCAGCCCCAGCATTTT. Translation: CAQGGGDQPQHF.

V usage is TRBV5-4 and J usage is TRBJ1-3, with TRBD1 as a possible D gene (5 bases). Looked up from germline, CDR1 is SGHNT and CDR2 is YYREEE (reference sequence). V dropped 4 bases and J dropped 0 bases, with 20 bases sitting between them. The CDR3 runs to 18 residues. In DNA, the CDR3 is TGTGCCAGCAGCCCGTTACCACAGGCTACCTTCTCTGGAAACACCATATATTTT. Amino acids: CASSPLPQATFSGNTIYF.

The chain links TRBV27 to TRBJ2-5, with TRBD1 matching over 7 bases. Germline V CDR1 and CDR2: MNHEY, SMNVEV (reference sequence). This CDR3 spans 15 amino acids. The V gene end was trimmed by 4 bases and the J gene end by 4 bases; junction bases not matched to a gene: 9. Here the CDR3 reads CASSSFRTGRETQYF. DNA of the CDR3: TGTGCCAGCAGTTCTTTTCGGACAGGCCGAGAGACCCAGTACTTC.

The gene calls are TRBV7-9 and TRBJ1-5; D gene uncertain. Per the germline V gene, CDR1 is SEHNR and CDR2 is FQNEAQ (reference sequence). The CDR3 runs to 16 residues. Trimming pared 3 bases from V and 6 bases from J, leaving 18 bases between. The CDR3 nucleotides are TGTGCCAGCAGCTTGACGCCAGGCGGGGAGGCTCAGCCCCAGCATTTT. Translation gives CASSLTPGGEAQPQHF.

The chain joins TRBV23-1 to TRBJ2-7; no definite D call. TRBV23-1 is annotated as an ORF whose role is uncertain. CDR3 length: 13 amino acids. The V end lost 2 bases, the J end lost 4 bases, and 9 bases lay between the germline ends. The CDR3 loop is CASSQPNLYEQYF. Written as DNA, the CDR3 is TGCGCCAGCAGTCAACCGAACCTTTACGAGCAGTACTTC.

V gene TRBV9 combines with J gene TRBJ2-4; tentative D call: TRBD2 (5 bases). This CDR3 region has 16 residues. Trimming shortened V by 4 bases and J by 10 bases, and 24 bases separated the two germline ends. CDR1 is SGDLS, CDR2 YYNGEE, per germline. The CDR3 DNA is TGTGCCAGCAGCTCTCCTCCGGGGAGTTCCATTAGGATTCAGTACTTC. Its protein is CASSSPPGSSIRIQYF.

V and J are TRBV6-5 and TRBJ2-1, with D possibly TRBD2 on 5 matching bases. With 6 bases removed from V and 7 bases from J, the gap between germline ends came to 10 bases. Germline assignment: CDR1 MNHEY and CDR2 SVGAGI. The CDR3 runs 12 residues. The CDR3 sequence: CASSPDSNEQFF. CDR3 nucleotide sequence: TGTGCCAGCAGCCCGGACTCTAATGAGCAGTTCTTC.

The genes are TRBV5-5 and TRBJ2-5, with D perhaps TRBD1 (5 bases). There are 14 residues in the CDR3. V was cut by 2 bases and J by 0 bases, with 8 bases left in between. Germline-derived CDR1 and CDR2 are SGHKS and YYEKEE (reference sequence). The CDR3 protein is CASSFIRDQETQYF. The DNA for the CDR3 is TGTGCCAGCAGCTTCATCAGGGACCAAGAGACCCAGTACTTC.

This chain links TRBV6-5 with TRBJ1-5; D remains unclear. The CDR3 spans 13 residues. V dropped 4 bases and J dropped 7 bases, with 11 bases sitting between them. CDR1 MNHEY and CDR2 SVGAGI come from the germline V gene. The CDR3 DNA follows: TGTGCCAGCAGTTCGTTCGGAGGGCAGCCCCAGCATTTT. The encoded protein is CASSSFGGQPQHF.

The genes are TRBV11-2 and TRBJ2-3, with no clear D. Trimming shortened V by 4 bases and J by 8 bases, and 13 bases separated the two germline ends. CDR1 and CDR2 (germline): SGHAT, FQNNGV. CDR3 size: 13 residues. The CDR3 sequence is CASSSRERGTQYF. For the CDR3, the DNA is TGTGCCAGCAGCTCCCGTGAGCGAGGTACGCAGTATTTT.

The CDR3 nucleotides are TGTGCCAGCAGCGTAGCTCCGGGACCGAATAACTATGGCTACACCTTC. It codes for CASSVAPGPNNYGYTF. The chain has TRBV9 and TRBJ1-2, with D maybe TRBD1 (5 bases). Deletions cut 0 bases from V and 1 base from J, with 13 bases between. Germline V gene sequence: CDR1 SGDLS, CDR2 YYNGEE. CDR3 length equals 16 residues.

The gene calls are TRBV27 and TRBJ2-1; a weak D match, TRBD2 (6 bases). Trimming cost V 6 bases and J 0 bases, with 15 bases left between them. This CDR3 has 16 amino acids. Germline CDR1 reads MNHEY; CDR2 reads SMNVEV (reference sequence). The CDR3 region is CASRYSGLSSYNEQFF. CDR3 sequence (DNA): TGTGCCAGCAGGTACTCGGGACTTAGCTCCTACAATGAGCAGTTCTTC.

This sequence joins TRBV13 and TRBJ2-5; 8 bases match TRBD2. The CDR3 is made up of 16 amino acids. Germline loops: CDR1 PRHDT, CDR2 FYEKMQ (reference sequence). The V segment lost 1 base and the J segment 4 bases; nucleotides outside the gene matches: 8. CDR3 sequence: CASSLASSGSRETQYF. Written as DNA, the CDR3 is TGTGCCAGCAGCTTAGCCTCAAGCGGGAGTCGAGAGACCCAGTACTTC.